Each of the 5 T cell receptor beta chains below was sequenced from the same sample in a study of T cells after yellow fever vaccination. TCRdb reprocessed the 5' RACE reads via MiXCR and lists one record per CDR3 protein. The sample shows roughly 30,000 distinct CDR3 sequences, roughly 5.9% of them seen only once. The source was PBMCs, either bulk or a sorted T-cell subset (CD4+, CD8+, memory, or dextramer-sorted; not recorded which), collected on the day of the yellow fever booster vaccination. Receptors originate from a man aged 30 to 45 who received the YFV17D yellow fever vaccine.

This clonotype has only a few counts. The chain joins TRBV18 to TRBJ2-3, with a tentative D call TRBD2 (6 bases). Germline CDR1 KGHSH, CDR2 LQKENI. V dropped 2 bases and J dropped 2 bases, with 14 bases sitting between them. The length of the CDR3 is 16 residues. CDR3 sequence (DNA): TGTGCCAGCTCACCATCGGAGACTAGAATCACAGATACGCAGTATTTT. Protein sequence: CASSPSETRITDTQYF.

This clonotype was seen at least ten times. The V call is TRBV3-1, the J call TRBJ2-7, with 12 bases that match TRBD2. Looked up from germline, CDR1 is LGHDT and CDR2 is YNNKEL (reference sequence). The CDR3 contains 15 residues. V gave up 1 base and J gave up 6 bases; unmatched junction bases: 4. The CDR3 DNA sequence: TGTGCCAGCAGCCAAGGACTAGCGGGAGCTCGCGAGCAGTACTTC. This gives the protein CASSQGLAGAREQYF.

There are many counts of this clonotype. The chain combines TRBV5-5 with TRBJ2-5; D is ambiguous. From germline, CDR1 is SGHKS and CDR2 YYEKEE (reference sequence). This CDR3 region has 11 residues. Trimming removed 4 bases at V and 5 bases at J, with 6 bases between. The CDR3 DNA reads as TGTGCCAGCAGCATTCTGGAGACCCAGTACTTC. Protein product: CASSILETQYF. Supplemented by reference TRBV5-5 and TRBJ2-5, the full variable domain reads DAGVTQSPTHLIKTRGQQVTLRCSPISGHKSVSWYQQVLGQGPQFIFQYYEKEERGRGNFPDRFSARQFPNYSSELNVNALLLGDSALYLCASSILETQYFGPGTRLLVL.

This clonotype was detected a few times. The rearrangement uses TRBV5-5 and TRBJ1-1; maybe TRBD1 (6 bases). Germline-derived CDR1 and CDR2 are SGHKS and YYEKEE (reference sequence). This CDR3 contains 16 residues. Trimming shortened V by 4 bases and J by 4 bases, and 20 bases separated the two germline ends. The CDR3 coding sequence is TGTGCCAGCAGCCCGGGGACACCTCAAGTCGTCACTGAAGCTTTCTTT. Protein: CASSPGTPQVVTEAFF.

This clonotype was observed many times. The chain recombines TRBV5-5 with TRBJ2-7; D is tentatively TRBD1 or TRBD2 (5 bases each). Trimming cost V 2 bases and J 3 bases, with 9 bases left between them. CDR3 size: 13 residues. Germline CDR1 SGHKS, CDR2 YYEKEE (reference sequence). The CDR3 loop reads CASSFGGFYEQYF. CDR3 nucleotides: TGTGCCAGCAGCTTTGGGGGATTCTACGAGCAGTACTTC.